The 29 T cell receptor beta chains presented below share a single source sample, sequenced in a study of blood T cell repertoires in COVID-19. TCRdb's copy holds only in-frame clones and misses some; the assay was immunoSEQ multiplex PCR. Of around 250,000 clones listed, just over 85% are singletons. Sequences were obtained from peripheral blood. These receptors all come from a woman younger than 45 with active or convalescent COVID-19.

The chain links TRBV6-5 to TRBJ2-2; D is possibly TRBD1 (6 bases). The germline V gene encodes CDR1 MNHEY and CDR2 SVGAGI. V lost 4 bases and J lost 3, with 12 bases in between. This CDR3 comprises 15 residues. CDR3 nucleotide sequence: TGTGCCAGCAGTTCCCGTACAGGGTACACCGGGGAGCTGTTTTTT. This sequence encodes CASSSRTGYTGELFF.

This chain joins TRBV9 and TRBJ2-5; D may be TRBD2 (5 bases). There are 16 residues in the CDR3. Germline V gene lookup returns CDR1 SGDLS and CDR2 YYNGEE. Trimming took 0 bases from V and 3 from J, leaving 15 bases between them. The CDR3 sequence is CASSVAIGLGEETQYF. In DNA form, the CDR3 reads TGTGCCAGCAGCGTAGCTATCGGCCTCGGGGAAGAGACCCAGTACTTC. Filled out from reference TRBV9 and TRBJ2-5, the complete variable domain reads DSGVTQTPKHLITATGQRVTLRCSPRSGDLSVYWYQQSLDQGLQFLIQYYNGEERAKGNILERFSAQQFPDLHSELNLSSLELGDSALYFCASSVAIGLGEETQYFGPGTRLLVL.

The chain combines TRBV28 with TRBJ2-2, with 7 positions matching TRBD1. The trim removed 5 bases at V and 3 bases at J, leaving 6 bases unmatched. This CDR3 is built from 15 residues. The germline V gene encodes CDR1 MDHEN and CDR2 SYDVKM. The chain's CDR3 is CASSPLDRDTGELFF. CDR3 nucleotides: TGTGCCAGCAGTCCCCTTGACAGGGACACCGGGGAGCTGTTTTTT.

This chain links TRBV4-1 with TRBJ2-7; the match to TRBD2 covers 8 bases. Germline V gene data show CDR1 as MGHRA and CDR2 as YSYEKL. The CDR3 consists of 15 residues. V gave up 0 bases and J gave up 2 bases; unmatched junction bases: 3. The CDR3 loop reads CASSQEGLATYEQYF. The CDR3 DNA sequence: TGCGCCAGCAGCCAAGAAGGACTAGCTACCTACGAGCAGTACTTC.

The CDR3 protein is CASSQGRAGGVGNTIYF. The CDR3 nucleotides read TGTGCCAGCAGCCAAGGTCGGGCAGGGGGTGTTGGAAACACCATATATTTT. The gene calls are TRBV14 and TRBJ1-3; 7 nucleotides line up with TRBD1. Germline V gives CDR1 SGHDN, CDR2 FVKESK. This CDR3 is built from 17 residues. J lost 3 bases, V lost 1 base, and 9 bases had no gene match. Combining the CDR3 with reference TRBV14 and TRBJ1-3 gives the whole variable domain EAGVTQFPSHSVIEKGQTVTLRCDPISGHDNLYWYRRVMGKEIKFLLHFVKESKQDESGMPNNRFLAERTGGTYSTLKVQPAELEDSGVYFCASSQGRAGGVGNTIYFGEGSWLTVV.

This sequence joins TRBV6-5 and TRBJ2-3, with 9 bases aligning to TRBD2. The germline V gene encodes CDR1 MNHEY and CDR2 SVGAGI. V was clipped by 2 bases and J by 3 bases; unmatched bases: 6. CDR3 length: 16 amino acids. CDR3 DNA: TGTGCCAGCAGTTACGGGCGGGGGGGCGGAACAGATACGCAGTATTTT. Protein sequence: CASSYGRGGGTDTQYF.

V gene TRBV6-5 combines with J gene TRBJ2-7, with D possibly matching TRBD2 (6 bases). The CDR3 loop spans 14 amino acids. The V end was cut by 5 bases, the J end by 7 bases, with 18 bases between. Germline V gene sequence: CDR1 MNHEY, CDR2 SVGAGI. The CDR3 spells CASSTTWGVLEQYF. The CDR3 bases are TGTGCCAGCAGTACGACCTGGGGGGTTTTGGAGCAGTACTTC.

The chain employs TRBV11-3 and TRBJ2-3, with TRBD2 matching 9 bases. Germline CDR1 SGHNT, CDR2 YENEEA. V was clipped by 5 bases and J by 4 bases; unmatched bases: 13. The CDR3 extends over 17 amino acids. CDR3 in DNA: TGTGCCAGCAGCCCCCGAGTAGCGGGGGCCAGCGCAGATACGCAGTATTTT. Protein sequence: CASSPRVAGASADTQYF.

The CDR3 region is CASSPPVSYNEQFF. CDR3 sequence (DNA): TGCGCCAGCAGCCCCCCAGTTTCCTACAATGAGCAGTTCTTC. This chain connects TRBV5-1 to TRBJ2-1; no clear D. Germline CDR1 is SGHRS and CDR2 is YFSETQ. V was trimmed by 4 bases and J by 1 base, leaving 9 bases between them. The length of the CDR3 is 14 residues. Drawing the rest from reference TRBV5-1 and TRBJ2-1, the complete variable domain is KAGVTQTPRYLIKTRGQQVTLSCSPISGHRSVSWYQQTPGQGLQFLFEYFSETQRNKGNFPGRFSGRQFSNSRSEMNVSTLELGDSALYLCASSPPVSYNEQFFGPGTRLTVL.

In this sample, this clone turned up a few times. This chain joins TRBV7-2 and TRBJ1-1; possibly TRBD1 for D (5 bases). V dropped 1 base and J dropped 0 bases, with 9 bases sitting between them. The CDR3 runs 15 residues. Germline V gives CDR1 SGHTA, CDR2 FQGNSA. The CDR3, as DNA: TGTGCCAGCAGCTTAGACCCAGGGATGAACACTGAAGCTTTCTTT. Amino acids: CASSLDPGMNTEAFF. Using reference TRBV7-2 and TRBJ1-1 for the parts outside the CDR3, the full variable domain is GAGVSQSPSNKVTEKGKDVELRCDPISGHTALYWYRQSLGQGLEFLIYFQGNSAPDKSGLPSDRFSAERTGGSVSTLTIQRTQQEDSAVYLCASSLDPGMNTEAFFGQGTRLTVV.

V usage is TRBV5-1 and J usage is TRBJ2-3; no clear D. Trimming cost V 2 bases and J 7 bases, with 11 bases left between them. From germline, CDR1 is SGHRS and CDR2 YFSETQ. The CDR3 sequence is 13 residues long. The CDR3 DNA sequence: TGCGCCAGCAGCTTAACAGAGTCTAATACGCAGTATTTT. It encodes CASSLTESNTQYF.

The chain recombines TRBV2 with TRBJ2-3, with D uncertain. There are 13 residues in the CDR3. V gave up 5 bases and J gave up 5 bases, with 11 bases separating them. From germline, CDR1 is SNHLY and CDR2 FYNNEI. CDR3 in amino acids: CASSYDPVDTQYF. The CDR3 region has the DNA TGTGCCAGCAGTTACGATCCAGTAGATACGCAGTATTTT.

This CDR3 is CASSLVGGARREQYF. CDR3 nucleotides: TGTGCCAGCAGCTTAGTAGGGGGGGCCCGGAGGGAGCAGTACTTC. J is TRBJ2-7 and V is TRBV7-2, with a weak D call TRBD2 (7 bases). The CDR3 contains 15 residues. Trimming took 1 base from V and 7 from J, leaving 17 bases between them. CDR1 and CDR2 from the germline V gene are SGHTA and FQGNSA.

This chain uses TRBV4-3 with TRBJ1-1; a weak D match, TRBD1 (5 bases). Deletions cut 2 bases from V and 4 bases from J, with 20 bases between. CDR1 LGHNA and CDR2 YSLEER come from the germline V gene. The CDR3 has 17 amino acids. This CDR3 reads CASSQQRTPVMGTEAFF. CDR3 DNA: TGCGCCAGCAGCCAACAAAGGACACCGGTTATGGGCACTGAAGCTTTCTTT.

The V call is TRBV6-5, the J call TRBJ2-7; weak D call: TRBD1 (6 bases). V gave up 10 bases and J gave up 0 bases, with 13 bases separating them. From germline, CDR1 is MNHEY and CDR2 SVGAGI. CDR3 size: 13 residues. The CDR3 bases are TGTGCCACCCACGACAGGAACTCCTACGAGCAGTACTTC. This sequence encodes CATHDRNSYEQYF.

The J gene is TRBJ2-1, the V gene TRBV11-2, with 8 bases aligning to TRBD2. Trimming at V came to 1 base and at J to 10 bases, leaving 3 bases not matched to a gene. CDR1 and CDR2 from the germline V gene are SGHAT and FQNNGV. There are 13 residues in the CDR3. CDR3 residues: CASSLGSGTEQFF. DNA for the CDR3: TGTGCCAGCAGCTTAGGTAGCGGGACCGAGCAGTTCTTC.

The chain combines TRBV28 with TRBJ1-6, with 8 bases aligning to TRBD1. The CDR3 is made up of 19 amino acids. J was trimmed by 6 bases and V by 3 bases; bases with no gene match: 16. Per the germline V gene, CDR1 is MDHEN and CDR2 is SYDVKM. DNA of the CDR3: TGTGCCAGCAGTTTTCCCTCCCGGGACAGGAGCCTACTTAATTCACCCCTCCACTTT. Protein product: CASSFPSRDRSLLNSPLHF.

The chain employs TRBV6-5 and TRBJ2-7; a weak D match, TRBD2 (6 bases). The CDR3 loop spans 15 amino acids. In germline, CDR1 is MNHEY, CDR2 SVGAGI. V gave up 6 bases and J gave up 1 base, with 16 bases separating them. CDR3 sequence reads: CASSSSRSGSYEQYF. CDR3 nucleotide sequence: TGTGCCAGCAGCTCCTCGCGGAGCGGGTCCTACGAGCAGTACTTC.

The gene calls are TRBV2 and TRBJ2-7; 7 bases are shared with TRBD1. Trimming cost V 10 bases and J 9 bases; bases outside gene matches: 12. Germline CDR1 is SNHLY and CDR2 is FYNNEI. CDR3 length: 12 amino acids. The CDR3 DNA reads TGTGCCATACGGGACAGAAGCTCGATGCAGTACTTC. Protein: CAIRDRSSMQYF.

The rearrangement joins TRBV6-5 to TRBJ2-6, with D unresolved. Germline lookup yields CDR1 MNHEY and CDR2 SVGAGI. The CDR3 runs 15 residues. V lost 7 bases, J lost 1 base, and 11 bases lay in between. The CDR3 loop is CASKVDFSGANVLTF. For the CDR3, the DNA is TGTGCCAGCAAGGTTGACTTTTCTGGGGCCAACGTCCTGACTTTC.

V gene TRBV10-2 combines with J gene TRBJ2-3; 11 bases agree with TRBD2. J lost 1 base, V lost 6 bases, and 9 bases had no gene match. Germline lookup yields CDR1 WSHSY and CDR2 SAAADI. The CDR3 is made up of 17 amino acids. CDR3 region: CASSDRIAGGRTDTQYF. CDR3 nucleotides: TGCGCCAGCAGCGACCGTATAGCGGGGGGGCGCACAGATACGCAGTATTTT.

This clone was recorded once. Here the CDR3 DNA reads TGTGCCAGCAGTGAAGAGAGGGAGGGAGAAAAACTGTTTTTT. Translation: CASSEEREGEKLFF. The rearrangement uses TRBV2 and TRBJ1-4; D remains unclear. The CDR3 covers 14 residues. Trimming removed 1 base from V and 8 bases from J, with 11 bases in between. The V gene's germline CDR1 is SNHLY and CDR2 FYNNEI.

This chain connects TRBV7-9 to TRBJ2-4; no firm D call. The CDR3 consists of 19 residues. Germline CDR1 reads SEHNR; CDR2 reads FQNEAQ (reference sequence). V was shortened by 0 bases and J by 1 base, with 19 bases between the two germline ends. The CDR3 DNA is TGTGCCAGCAGCTTAGCGGTTACTTCGGGTGACCTGGCCAAAAACATTCAGTACTTC. Translation: CASSLAVTSGDLAKNIQYF.

The rearrangement joins TRBV12-3 or TRBV12-4 to TRBJ1-2, with a weak D call TRBD1 (6 bases). This CDR3 is built from 13 residues. V lost 6 bases to trimming and J lost 4 bases, with 12 bases between them. This CDR3 reads CASSIDRSYGYTF. The DNA for the CDR3 is TGTGCCAGCAGCATTGACAGGAGCTATGGCTACACCTTC.

This chain links TRBV6-4 with TRBJ2-3, with TRBD1 as a possible D gene (5 bases). CDR3 length: 17 residues. V was trimmed by 0 bases and J by 1 base, leaving 14 bases between them. The V gene's germline CDR1 is MRHNA and CDR2 SNTAGT. The DNA of the CDR3 is TGTGCCAGCAGTGACTCGAAGTGGACACAACGCACAGATACGCAGTATTTT. It yields the protein CASSDSKWTQRTDTQYF.

In this sample, this clone turned up a few times. The chain couples TRBV7-2 to TRBJ2-2, with 9 bases matching TRBD2. Germline V gene lookup returns CDR1 SGHTA and CDR2 FQGNSA. The length of the CDR3 is 16 residues. V was pared by 5 bases and J by 4 bases, with 8 bases of the junction left unmatched. The CDR3, as DNA: TGTGCCAGCAGCCCCGCGGGGGGGCCTCCCACCGGGGAGCTGTTTTTT. Residues: CASSPAGGPPTGELFF.

The CDR3 region is CASTLGAGGTQYF. The DNA for the CDR3 is TGTGCCAGCACCCTCGGGGCGGGGGGTACGCAGTATTTT. The V gene is TRBV2, the J gene TRBJ2-3, with 8 positions matching TRBD2. After removal of 7 bases from V and 8 bases from J, the junction contained 8 bases not matched to a gene. Germline CDR1 SNHLY, CDR2 FYNNEI. This CDR3 region has 13 residues.

The chain joins TRBV5-1 to TRBJ1-6, with D maybe TRBD1 (5 bases). CDR3 size: 16 residues. The V end lost 0 bases, the J end lost 10 bases, and 17 bases lay between the germline ends. Germline CDR1 is SGHRS and CDR2 is YFSETQ. CDR3 residues: CASSLVDAGINSPLHF. CDR3 sequence (DNA): TGCGCCAGCAGCTTGGTAGATGCAGGGATCAACTCACCCCTCCACTTT.

The CDR3 spells CASSSPGEPGPGYTF. In DNA form, the CDR3 reads TGTGCCAGCAGTTCCCCGGGGGAGCCAGGGCCTGGCTACACCTTC. V gene TRBV28 combines with J gene TRBJ1-2; D may be TRBD1 (5 bases). Germline V gives CDR1 MDHEN, CDR2 SYDVKM. V lost 4 bases and J 7 bases, leaving 19 bases between the germline ends. There are 15 residues in the CDR3.